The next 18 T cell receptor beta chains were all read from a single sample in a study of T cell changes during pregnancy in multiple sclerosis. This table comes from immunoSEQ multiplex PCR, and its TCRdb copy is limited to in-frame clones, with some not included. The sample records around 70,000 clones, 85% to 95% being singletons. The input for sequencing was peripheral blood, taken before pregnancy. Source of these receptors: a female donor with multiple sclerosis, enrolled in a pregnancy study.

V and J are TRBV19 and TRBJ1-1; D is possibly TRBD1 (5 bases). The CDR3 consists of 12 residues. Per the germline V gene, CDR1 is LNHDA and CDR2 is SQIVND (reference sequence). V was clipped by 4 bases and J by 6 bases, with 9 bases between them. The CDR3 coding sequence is TGTGCCAGTAGTACAGGGTTTGCTGAAGCTTTCTTT. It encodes CASSTGFAEAFF. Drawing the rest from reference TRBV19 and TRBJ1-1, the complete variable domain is DGGITQSPKYLFRKEGQNVTLSCEQNLNHDAMYWYRQDPGQGLRLIYYSQIVNDFQKGDIAEGYSVSREKKESFPLTVTSAQKNPTAFYLCASSTGFAEAFFGQGTRLTVV.

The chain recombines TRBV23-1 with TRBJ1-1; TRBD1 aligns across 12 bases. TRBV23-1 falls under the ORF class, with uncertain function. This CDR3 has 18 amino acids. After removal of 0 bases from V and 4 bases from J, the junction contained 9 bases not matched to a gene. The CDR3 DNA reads TGCGCCAGCAGTCAATCGGGACAGGGGGCGCAAAGTGGCACTGAAGCTTTCTTT. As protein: CASSQSGQGAQSGTEAFF.

The CDR3 bases are TGTGCCAGCAGCGTACTAGCGGGCACCGGGGAGCTGTTTTTT. Residues: CASSVLAGTGELFF. The genes are TRBV9 and TRBJ2-2, with TRBD2 matching over 8 bases. V lost 1 base and J lost 4; bases outside the gene matches: 0. The CDR3 has 14 amino acids. In germline, CDR1 is SGDLS, CDR2 YYNGEE. The full variable domain, in which reference TRBV9 and TRBJ2-2 provide the parts outside the CDR3, is DSGVTQTPKHLITATGQRVTLRCSPRSGDLSVYWYQQSLDQGLQFLIQYYNGEERAKGNILERFSAQQFPDLHSELNLSSLELGDSALYFCASSVLAGTGELFFGEGSRLTVL.

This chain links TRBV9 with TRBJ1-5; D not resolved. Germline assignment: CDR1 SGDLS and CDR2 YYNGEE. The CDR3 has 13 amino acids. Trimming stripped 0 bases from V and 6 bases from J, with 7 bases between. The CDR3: CASSVGSGQPQHF. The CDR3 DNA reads TGTGCCAGCAGCGTAGGGTCCGGTCAGCCCCAGCATTTT. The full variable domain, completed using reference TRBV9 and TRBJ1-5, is DSGVTQTPKHLITATGQRVTLRCSPRSGDLSVYWYQQSLDQGLQFLIQYYNGEERAKGNILERFSAQQFPDLHSELNLSSLELGDSALYFCASSVGSGQPQHFGDGTRLSIL.

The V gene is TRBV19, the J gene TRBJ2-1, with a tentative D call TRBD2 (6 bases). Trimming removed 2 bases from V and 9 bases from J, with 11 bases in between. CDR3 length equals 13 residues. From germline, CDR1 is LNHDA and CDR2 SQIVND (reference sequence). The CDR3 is CASSIRGGTEQFF. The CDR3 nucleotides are TGTGCCAGTAGTATAAGGGGAGGAACTGAGCAGTTCTTC. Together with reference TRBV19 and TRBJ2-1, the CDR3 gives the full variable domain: DGGITQSPKYLFRKEGQNVTLSCEQNLNHDAMYWYRQDPGQGLRLIYYSQIVNDFQKGDIAEGYSVSREKKESFPLTVTSAQKNPTAFYLCASSIRGGTEQFFGPGTRLTVL.

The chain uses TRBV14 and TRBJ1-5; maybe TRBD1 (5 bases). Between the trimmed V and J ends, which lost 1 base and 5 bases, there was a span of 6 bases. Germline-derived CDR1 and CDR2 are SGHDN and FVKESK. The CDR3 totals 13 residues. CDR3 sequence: CASSQGRDQPQHF. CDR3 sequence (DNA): TGTGCCAGCAGCCAAGGCAGGGATCAGCCCCAGCATTTT.

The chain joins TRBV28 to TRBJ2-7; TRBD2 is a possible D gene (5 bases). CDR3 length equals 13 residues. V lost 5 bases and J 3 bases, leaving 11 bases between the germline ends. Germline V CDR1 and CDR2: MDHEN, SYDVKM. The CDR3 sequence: CASSPPGFYEQYF. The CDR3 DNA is TGTGCCAGCAGTCCACCGGGGTTCTACGAGCAGTACTTC.

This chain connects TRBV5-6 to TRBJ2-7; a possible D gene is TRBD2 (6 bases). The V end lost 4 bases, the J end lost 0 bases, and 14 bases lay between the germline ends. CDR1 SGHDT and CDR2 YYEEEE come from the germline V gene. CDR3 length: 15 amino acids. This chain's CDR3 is CASSGMGGSSYEQYF. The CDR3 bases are TGTGCCAGCAGCGGCATGGGGGGTAGCTCCTACGAGCAGTACTTC.

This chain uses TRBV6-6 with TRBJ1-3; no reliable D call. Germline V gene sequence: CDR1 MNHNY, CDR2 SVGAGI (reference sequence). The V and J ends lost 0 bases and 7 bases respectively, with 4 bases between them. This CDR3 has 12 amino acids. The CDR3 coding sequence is TGTGCCAGCAGTTACTCGGAGAACACCATATATTTT. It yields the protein CASSYSENTIYF.

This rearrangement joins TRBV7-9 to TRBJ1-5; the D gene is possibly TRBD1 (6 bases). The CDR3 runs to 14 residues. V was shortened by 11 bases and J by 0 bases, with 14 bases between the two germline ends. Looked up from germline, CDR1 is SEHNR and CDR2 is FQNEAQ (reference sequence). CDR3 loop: CASEDSNSNQPQHF. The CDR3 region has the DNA TGTGCCTCCGAGGACAGTAATAGCAATCAGCCCCAGCATTTT.

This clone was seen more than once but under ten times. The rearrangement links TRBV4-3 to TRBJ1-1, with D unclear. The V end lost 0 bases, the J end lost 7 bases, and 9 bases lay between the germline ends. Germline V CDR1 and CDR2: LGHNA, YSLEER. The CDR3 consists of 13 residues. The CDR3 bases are TGCGCCAGCAGCCAAGAACCCGGGGTTGAAGCTTTCTTT. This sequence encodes CASSQEPGVEAFF.

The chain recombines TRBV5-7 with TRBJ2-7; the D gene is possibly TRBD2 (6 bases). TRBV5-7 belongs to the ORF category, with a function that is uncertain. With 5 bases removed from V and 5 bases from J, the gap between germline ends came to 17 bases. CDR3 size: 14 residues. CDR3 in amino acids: CASSSTGPGDEQYF. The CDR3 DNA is TGTGCCAGCAGTTCGACTGGGCCGGGGGACGAGCAGTACTTC.

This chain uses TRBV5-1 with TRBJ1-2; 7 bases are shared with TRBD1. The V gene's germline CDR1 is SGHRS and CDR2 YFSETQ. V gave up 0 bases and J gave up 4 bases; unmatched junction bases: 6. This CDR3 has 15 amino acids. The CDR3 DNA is TGCGCCAGCAGCTTGGATGGACAGGCCCTCTATGGCTACACCTTC. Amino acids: CASSLDGQALYGYTF.

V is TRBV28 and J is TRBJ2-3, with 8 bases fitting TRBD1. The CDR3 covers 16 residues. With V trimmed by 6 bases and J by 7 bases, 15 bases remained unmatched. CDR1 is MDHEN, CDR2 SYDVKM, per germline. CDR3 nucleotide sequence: TGTGCCAGCAGCCCGATTACAGGGGGGTTGTTAAATACGCAGTATTTT. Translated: CASSPITGGLLNTQYF.

The DNA of the CDR3 is TGTGCCAGCTCACCATTCGCCCTAGGGACAGGGGCGGGAAACACCATATATTTT. Its translation is CASSPFALGTGAGNTIYF. The chain joins TRBV18 to TRBJ1-3; 10 bases fit TRBD1. The CDR3 length is 18 residues. Germline-derived CDR1 and CDR2 are KGHSH and LQKENI. The V segment lost 2 bases and the J segment 4 bases; nucleotides outside the gene matches: 11.

Written as DNA, the CDR3 is TGTGCCAGCAGTTTATTTTACGGGTTTAATGAGCAGTTCTTC. This codes for CASSLFYGFNEQFF. The chain is built from TRBV27 and TRBJ2-1, with D unclear. The CDR3 totals 14 residues. Germline values: CDR1 MNHEY, CDR2 SMNVEV (reference sequence). V was shortened by 1 base and J by 7 bases, with 11 bases between the two germline ends.

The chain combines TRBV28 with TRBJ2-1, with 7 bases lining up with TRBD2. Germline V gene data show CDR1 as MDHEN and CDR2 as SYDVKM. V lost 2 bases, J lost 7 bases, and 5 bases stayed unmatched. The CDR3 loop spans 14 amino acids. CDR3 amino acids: CASSLLLASNEQFF. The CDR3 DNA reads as TGTGCCAGCAGTTTACTACTAGCGTCGAATGAGCAGTTCTTC.

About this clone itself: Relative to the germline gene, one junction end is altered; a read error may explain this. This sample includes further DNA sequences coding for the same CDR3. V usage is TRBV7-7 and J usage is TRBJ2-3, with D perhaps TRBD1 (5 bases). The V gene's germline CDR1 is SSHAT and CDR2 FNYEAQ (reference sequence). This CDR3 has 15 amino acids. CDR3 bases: TGTGCTAGCAGCTTAGGATCAGGGAGCACAGATACGCAGTATTTT. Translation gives CASSLGSGSTDTQYF.